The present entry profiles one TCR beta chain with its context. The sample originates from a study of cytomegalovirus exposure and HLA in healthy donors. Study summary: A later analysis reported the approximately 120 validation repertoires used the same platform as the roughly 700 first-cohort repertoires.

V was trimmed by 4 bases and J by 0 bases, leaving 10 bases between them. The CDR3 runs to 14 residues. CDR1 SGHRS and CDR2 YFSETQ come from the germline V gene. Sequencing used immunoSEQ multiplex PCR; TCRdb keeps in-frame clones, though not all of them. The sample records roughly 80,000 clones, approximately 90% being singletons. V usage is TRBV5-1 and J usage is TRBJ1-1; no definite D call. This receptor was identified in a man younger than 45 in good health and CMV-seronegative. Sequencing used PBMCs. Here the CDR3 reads CASSRENMNTEAFF. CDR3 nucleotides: TGCGCCAGCAGCAGGGAGAATATGAACACTGAAGCTTTCTTT.